This T cell receptor (beta chain) was recorded in a study of control samples from healthy donors and cancer patients. The table came from immunoSEQ multiplex PCR; TCRdb's copy has only in-frame clones and leaves some out. Of some 76,000 clones in the sample, about nine tenths are singletons; the top ten hold roughly a tenth. This CDR3 has 14 amino acids. V lost 3 bases, J lost 6 bases, and 12 bases lay in between. CDR1 SGHVS and CDR2 FNYEAQ come from the germline V gene. This chain joins TRBV7-6 and TRBJ2-1, with D possibly TRBD1 on 6 matching bases. The clonotype was recovered from a woman between 50 and 59 years old with colorectal cancer. The specimen was PBMCs. The CDR3 here is CASSFTGLGNEQFF. The CDR3 DNA is TGTGCCAGCAGCTTTACAGGGTTGGGCAATGAGCAGTTCTTC. Drawing the rest from reference TRBV7-6 and TRBJ2-1, the complete variable domain is GAGVSQSPRYKVTKRGQDVALRCDPISGHVSLYWYRQALGQGPEFLTYFNYEAQQDKSGLPNDRFSAERPEGSISTLTIQRTEQRDSAMYRCASSFTGLGNEQFFGPGTRLTVL.